Listed here are 27 T cell receptor beta chains from one sample, sequenced in a study of cytomegalovirus exposure and HLA in healthy donors. Assay: immunoSEQ multiplex PCR; the TCRdb copy retains only in-frame clones and omits some. Found here are about 160,000 clones, 84% of them singletons; the top ten hold 10% to 13%. Sequenced input: PBMCs. The receptors originated from a man aged 25 to 40 in good health and CMV-seropositive.

The V call is TRBV9, the J call TRBJ1-1; D is possibly TRBD1 (5 bases). This CDR3 is 13 amino acids long. Per germline, CDR1 SGDLS and CDR2 YYNGEE. The V end was cut by 0 bases, the J end by 9 bases, with 12 bases between. CDR3: CASSVEGQGKAFF. CDR3 nucleotide sequence: TGTGCCAGCAGCGTAGAGGGGCAGGGAAAAGCTTTCTTT.

This clone appeared once. CDR3 DNA sequence: TGCGCCAGCAGCACCTCTAGCGGGACTTTCTCCGAGCAGTACTTC. Amino acid sequence: CASSTSSGTFSEQYF. The genes are TRBV5-1 and TRBJ2-7; 9 nucleotides match TRBD2. The germline V gene has CDR1 SGHRS and CDR2 YFSETQ. V shed 4 bases, J shed 6 bases, and the junction held 11 bases outside the gene matches. The CDR3 is 15 residues long. The variable domain in full, completed from reference TRBV5-1 and TRBJ2-7, reads KAGVTQTPRYLIKTRGQQVTLSCSPISGHRSVSWYQQTPGQGLQFLFEYFSETQRNKGNFPGRFSGRQFSNSRSEMNVSTLELGDSALYLCASSTSSGTFSEQYFGPGTRLTVT.

This clone was seen once. The chain combines TRBV7-9 with TRBJ2-3; 9 bases align to TRBD1. CDR1 SEHNR and CDR2 FQNEAQ come from the germline V gene (reference sequence). The V gene end was trimmed by 4 bases and the J gene end by 4 bases; junction bases not matched to a gene: 6. The CDR3 is made up of 15 amino acids. This chain's CDR3 is CASSSRDRESDTQYF. In DNA, the CDR3 is TGTGCCAGCAGCTCCCGGGACAGGGAATCAGATACGCAGTATTTT.

This chain links TRBV4-1 with TRBJ1-3; 8 nucleotides align to TRBD1. Germline CDR1 MGHRA, CDR2 YSYEKL. There are 17 residues in the CDR3. The junction had 11 bases not matched to a gene; V was cut back by 4 bases and J by 3 bases. The CDR3 sequence: CASSRPVTGAGGNTIYF. The CDR3 DNA is TGCGCCAGCAGCCGGCCCGTGACAGGGGCCGGTGGAAACACCATATATTTT.

This chain joins TRBV10-3 and TRBJ2-2; 7 bases are shared with TRBD2. With 2 bases clipped from V and 4 bases from J, the junction kept 4 bases outside the gene matches. CDR3 size: 15 residues. CDR1 and CDR2 (germline): ENHRY, SYGVKD. CDR3 residues: CAISEGLGSTGELFF. The DNA for the CDR3 is TGTGCCATCAGTGAGGGACTAGGGAGCACCGGGGAGCTGTTTTTT.

The chain employs TRBV13 and TRBJ2-5, with 8 bases that match TRBD2. Trimming removed 5 bases from V and 3 bases from J; junction bases left unmatched: 14. Germline CDR1 is PRHDT and CDR2 is FYEKMQ (reference sequence). The CDR3 sequence is 17 residues long. The CDR3 nucleotides read TGTGCCAGCAGCGTAGTGGGTGTGGGACTAGGGGAAGAGACCCAGTACTTC. This sequence encodes CASSVVGVGLGEETQYF.

The chain couples TRBV5-3 to TRBJ2-3; D uncertain. TRBV5-3 is noted as an ORF with a role that remains uncertain. This CDR3 has 13 residues. V lost 4 bases and J lost 3, with 9 bases in between. CDR3 loop: CARSRGTTDTQYF. Written as DNA, the CDR3 is TGTGCCAGAAGCCGAGGTACGACAGATACGCAGTATTTT.

The chain links TRBV6-4 to TRBJ2-1; 14 bases are shared with TRBD2. Germline V CDR1 and CDR2: MRHNA, SNTAGT. The length of the CDR3 is 15 residues. After removal of 5 bases from V and 8 bases from J, the junction contained 5 bases not matched to a gene. DNA of the CDR3: TGTGCCAGCAGTCTCCGACTAGCGGGAGGGCATGAGCAGTTCTTC. The encoded protein is CASSLRLAGGHEQFF.

A word on this clone: This specimen includes other DNA sequences encoding the same CDR3. The CDR3 here is CASSLQETQYF. The DNA for the CDR3 is TGCGCCAGCAGCCTCCAAGAGACCCAGTACTTC. The chain couples TRBV5-1 to TRBJ2-5, with D unresolved. Germline loops: CDR1 SGHRS, CDR2 YFSETQ. The CDR3 is 11 amino acids. V dropped 4 bases and J dropped 1 base, with 2 bases sitting between them.

This rearrangement joins TRBV27 to TRBJ2-7, with 8 positions matching TRBD1. This CDR3 spans 13 amino acids. Per germline, CDR1 MNHEY and CDR2 SMNVEV (reference sequence). V gave up 10 bases and J gave up 5 bases; unmatched junction bases: 10. The CDR3 DNA is TGTGCCACCCGACAGGGGTTTTTCAACGAGCAGTACTTC. This encodes CATRQGFFNEQYF.

The gene calls are TRBV7-8 and TRBJ2-1; TRBD2 matches at 9 bases. This CDR3 has 17 amino acids. The germline CDR1 and CDR2 sequences are SGHVS and FQNEAQ. V shed 5 bases and J 1 base; nucleotides not matched to a gene: 9. The CDR3 sequence is CASSQTLAGVSYNEQFF. The CDR3 DNA is TGTGCCAGCAGCCAAACATTAGCGGGGGTGTCCTACAATGAGCAGTTCTTC.

A single count supports this clone. The V gene is TRBV2, the J gene TRBJ1-4; TRBD1 is a possible D gene (6 bases). Trimming pared 6 bases from V and 14 bases from J, leaving 22 bases between. The CDR3 has 14 residues. The germline V gene encodes CDR1 SNHLY and CDR2 FYNNEI. CDR3 sequence reads: CASRRWGGMKGLFF. DNA for the CDR3: TGTGCCAGCAGGAGATGGGGGGGCATGAAGGGTCTGTTTTTT.

The V call is TRBV27, the J call TRBJ1-5; D may be TRBD1 (5 bases). The V end lost 7 bases, the J end lost 0 bases, and 10 bases lay between the germline ends. Germline values: CDR1 MNHEY, CDR2 SMNVEV (reference sequence). This CDR3 has 14 amino acids. CDR3 DNA: TGTGCCAGCAAGCCAGGGTTTAGCAATCAGCCCCAGCATTTT. It specifies CASKPGFSNQPQHF.

In this sample, this clone turned up once. V gene TRBV6-5 combines with J gene TRBJ1-2, with 9 bases aligning to TRBD1. This CDR3 has 14 residues. V shed 8 bases and J 2 bases; nucleotides not matched to a gene: 6. Germline V gives CDR1 MNHEY, CDR2 SVGAGI. In nucleotides, the CDR3 is TGTGCCAGCCGGTCGGGACAGGGAAACTATGGCTACACCTTC. Its translation: CASRSGQGNYGYTF.

The rearrangement uses TRBV7-9 and TRBJ1-1; possibly TRBD1 for D (5 bases). Trimming took off 1 base at V and 5 bases at J, with 17 bases between the two ends. Germline-derived CDR1 and CDR2 are SEHNR and FQNEAQ (reference sequence). CDR3 length equals 16 residues. The CDR3 loop is CASSLGAGLERTEAFF. The DNA of the CDR3 is TGTGCCAGCAGCTTAGGCGCAGGGTTAGAAAGAACTGAAGCTTTCTTT.

The sample holds one count of this clone. The genes are TRBV7-9 and TRBJ2-1; D is perhaps TRBD1 (6 bases). With 4 bases removed from V and 5 bases from J, the gap between germline ends came to 18 bases. The CDR3 is 16 residues long. Germline CDR1 and CDR2: SEHNR and FQNEAQ (reference sequence). The CDR3 DNA is TGTGCCAGCAGCTCGTTAGGGGCAGGGGAGCACAATGAGCAGTTCTTC. Amino acids: CASSSLGAGEHNEQFF.

The gene calls are TRBV6-5 and TRBJ2-3, with 8 nucleotides matching TRBD2. CDR1 is MNHEY and CDR2 is SVGAGI in the germline V gene. Germline trimming cut 6 bases from V and 3 bases from J; bases unmatched to any gene: 2. This CDR3 has 13 amino acids. The CDR3 region is CASRRLATDTQYF. The CDR3 DNA sequence: TGTGCCAGCAGACGACTAGCGACAGATACGCAGTATTTT.

The chain recombines TRBV6-8 with TRBJ2-2; 7 nucleotides line up with TRBD1. Germline values: CDR1 MNHGY, CDR2 SAAAGT. The V gene end was trimmed by 6 bases and the J gene end by 1 base; junction bases not matched to a gene: 14. This CDR3 spans 18 amino acids. This chain's CDR3 is CASSVGQAKPKNTGELFF. For the CDR3, the DNA is TGTGCCAGCAGCGTAGGACAGGCTAAGCCTAAGAACACCGGGGAGCTGTTTTTT.

The V gene is TRBV19, the J gene TRBJ2-7, with 9 bases matching TRBD2. The CDR3 is 15 amino acids. The junction had 12 bases not matched to a gene; V was cut back by 5 bases and J by 7 bases. Germline values: CDR1 LNHDA, CDR2 SQIVND (reference sequence). The CDR3 loop is CASSPWREGAGEQYF. In DNA form, the CDR3 reads TGTGCCAGTAGTCCGTGGCGGGAGGGTGCTGGGGAGCAGTACTTC.

V gene TRBV6-6 combines with J gene TRBJ2-1, with 8 positions matching TRBD1. Losses at the gene ends were 8 bases for V and 6 bases for J; bases not matched to a gene: 12. Germline V gene data show CDR1 as MNHNY and CDR2 as SVGAGI (reference sequence). The CDR3 spans 15 residues. The CDR3 is CASEAVGQGSNEQFF. The DNA of the CDR3 is TGTGCCAGCGAGGCCGTAGGACAGGGATCCAATGAGCAGTTCTTC.

The rearrangement links TRBV10-3 to TRBJ2-7; possible D gene TRBD2, 6 bases. The germline V gene has CDR1 ENHRY and CDR2 SYGVKD. The V end lost 6 bases, the J end lost 4 bases, and 13 bases lay between the germline ends. This CDR3 is 13 amino acids long. CDR3 protein: CAIRVSGDYEQYF. The CDR3 DNA reads as TGTGCCATCAGAGTTAGCGGAGATTACGAGCAGTACTTC.

The genes are TRBV20-1 and TRBJ2-7, with D uncertain. The CDR3 consists of 11 residues. Trimming pared 3 bases from V and 4 bases from J, leaving 7 bases between. The germline V gene has CDR1 DFQATT and CDR2 SNEGSKA (reference sequence). CDR3 region: CSARSPYEQYF. CDR3 DNA sequence: TGCAGTGCTAGGAGTCCGTACGAGCAGTACTTC.

The chain joins TRBV4-1 to TRBJ2-7, with TRBD2 as a possible D gene (5 bases). CDR1 and CDR2 (germline): MGHRA, YSYEKL. This CDR3 comprises 14 residues. V lost 1 base to trimming and J lost 5 bases, with 12 bases between them. DNA of the CDR3: TGCGCCAGCAGCCAAGCTTGGGAGCACGACGAGCAGTACTTC. Translating gives CASSQAWEHDEQYF.

The chain uses TRBV6-5 and TRBJ1-1; perhaps TRBD1 as D (6 bases). Germline CDR1 and CDR2: MNHEY and SVGAGI. This CDR3 spans 16 amino acids. V was cut by 0 bases and J by 2 bases, with 13 bases left in between. The CDR3: CASSYSVGGHNTEAFF. The CDR3 DNA sequence: TGTGCCAGCAGTTACTCTGTCGGGGGGCATAACACTGAAGCTTTCTTT.

This rearrangement joins TRBV5-6 to TRBJ2-7, with TRBD2 identical over 7 bases. Germline CDR1 and CDR2: SGHDT and YYEEEE. V was clipped by 2 bases and J by 3 bases; unmatched bases: 5. The CDR3 consists of 14 residues. CDR3 bases: TGTGCCAGCAGCTTATCTAGCGGAAGCTACGAGCAGTACTTC. Translation gives CASSLSSGSYEQYF.

The rearrangement uses TRBV6-1 and TRBJ1-2; TRBD1 might be the D (5 bases). The CDR3 runs to 16 residues. Germline-derived CDR1 and CDR2 are MNHNS and SASEGT. The V end was cut by 3 bases, the J end by 0 bases, with 14 bases between. The CDR3 coding sequence is TGTGCCAGCAGTGAGACCCCGACAGAAGCTAACTATGGCTACACCTTC. Its translation: CASSETPTEANYGYTF.

The chain recombines TRBV28 with TRBJ1-2, with 11 bases lining up with TRBD1. The V and J ends lost 1 base and 4 bases, in that order; junction bases with no gene match: 8. The CDR3 loop spans 17 amino acids. Germline V gives CDR1 MDHEN, CDR2 SYDVKM. The CDR3 sequence is CASSLSGQGAPGYGYTF. CDR3 DNA: TGTGCCAGCAGTTTATCTGGACAGGGGGCGCCGGGCTATGGCTACACCTTC.